This T cell receptor beta chain emerged from a study of CD8 T cells in Susac syndrome. Random-hexamer reverse transcription was applied to roughly 0.5 to 1 ug RNA. TCR beta CDR3 was amplified by immunoSEQ multiplex PCR. This amplification extended across 54 Vbeta and 13 Jbeta segments. One entry per CDR3 protein, called by TCRdb with MiXCR from the immunoSEQ multiplex PCR reads. The data show 400,000 or so distinct CDR3 sequences, more than 70% seen once. Study findings and constraints: It was acknowledged by the study that relatively few individuals were included in its TCR sequencing and HLA analysis.

The sequenced target, TCR beta, came from blood CD8+ and CD4+ T cells. TEMRA cells were FACS-enriched, unlike CD8+ and CD4+ T cells, which were negatively isolated. Germline V gene lookup returns CDR1 LNHNV and CDR2 YYDKDF (reference sequence). The V end was cut by 3 bases, the J end by 3 bases, with 2 bases between. This CDR3 contains 12 residues. This clonotype was seen a few times. Its antigen is not identified. The sequenced sample consisted of CD8+ T cells from PBMCs. The receptor was derived from a human donor with multiple sclerosis. The chain joins TRBV15 to TRBJ2-2; D ambiguous. CDR3 amino acids: CATSRDTGELFF. Written as DNA, the CDR3 is TGTGCCACCAGCAGGGACACCGGGGAGCTGTTTTTT.